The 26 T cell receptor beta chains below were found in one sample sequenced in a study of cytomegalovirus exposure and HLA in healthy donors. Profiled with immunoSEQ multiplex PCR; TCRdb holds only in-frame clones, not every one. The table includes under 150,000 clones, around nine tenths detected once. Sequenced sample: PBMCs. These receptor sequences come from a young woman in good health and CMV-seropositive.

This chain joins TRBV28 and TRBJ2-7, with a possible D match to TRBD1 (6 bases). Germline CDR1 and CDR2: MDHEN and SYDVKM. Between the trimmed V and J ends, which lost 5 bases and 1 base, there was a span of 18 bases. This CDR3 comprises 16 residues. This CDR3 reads CASSTHLGTLSYEQYF. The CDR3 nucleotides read TGTGCCAGCAGTACTCACCTCGGGACACTATCCTACGAGCAGTACTTC.

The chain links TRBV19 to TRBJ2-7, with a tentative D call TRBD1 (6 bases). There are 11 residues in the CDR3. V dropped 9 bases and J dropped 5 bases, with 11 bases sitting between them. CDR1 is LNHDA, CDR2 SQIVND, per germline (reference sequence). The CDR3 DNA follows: TGTGCCAGCAAAGGACAGAACGAGCAGTACTTC. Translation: CASKGQNEQYF.

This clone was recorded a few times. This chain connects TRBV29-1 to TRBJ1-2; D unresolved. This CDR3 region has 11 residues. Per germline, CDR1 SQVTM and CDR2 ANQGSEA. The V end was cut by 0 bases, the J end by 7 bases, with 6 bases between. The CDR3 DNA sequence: TGCAGCGTTGAAGAGGAGGCTGGCTACACCTTC. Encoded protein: CSVEEEAGYTF. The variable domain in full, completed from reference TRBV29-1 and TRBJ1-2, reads SAVISQKPSRDICQRGTSLTIQCQVDSQVTMMFWYRQQPGQSLTLIATANQGSEATYESGFVIDKFPISRPNLTFSTLTVSNMSPEDSSIYLCSVEEEAGYTFGSGTRLTVV.

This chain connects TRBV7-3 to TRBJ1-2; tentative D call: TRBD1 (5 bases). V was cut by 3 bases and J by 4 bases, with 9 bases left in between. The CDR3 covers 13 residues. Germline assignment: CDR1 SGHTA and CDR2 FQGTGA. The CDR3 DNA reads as TGTGCCAGCAGCTTCGCCGGGGGCTATGGCTACACCTTC. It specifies CASSFAGGYGYTF.

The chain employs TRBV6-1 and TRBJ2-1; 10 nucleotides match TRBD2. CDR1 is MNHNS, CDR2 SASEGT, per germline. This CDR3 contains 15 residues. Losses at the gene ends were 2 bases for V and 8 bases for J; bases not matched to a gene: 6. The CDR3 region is CASSEWERGGYEQFF. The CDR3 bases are TGTGCCAGCAGTGAATGGGAGCGGGGGGGCTATGAGCAGTTCTTC.

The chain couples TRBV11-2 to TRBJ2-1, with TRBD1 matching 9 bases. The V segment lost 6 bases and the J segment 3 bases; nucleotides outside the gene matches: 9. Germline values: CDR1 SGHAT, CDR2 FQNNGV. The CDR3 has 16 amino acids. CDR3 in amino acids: CASSLGPGQGYNEQFF. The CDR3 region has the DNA TGTGCCAGCAGTTTGGGTCCGGGACAGGGCTACAATGAGCAGTTCTTC.

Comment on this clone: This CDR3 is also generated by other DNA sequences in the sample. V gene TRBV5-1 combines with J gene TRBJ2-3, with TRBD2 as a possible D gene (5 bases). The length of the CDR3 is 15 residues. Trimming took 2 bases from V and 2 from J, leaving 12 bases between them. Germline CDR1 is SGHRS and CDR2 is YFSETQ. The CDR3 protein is CASSFLSVHTDTQYF. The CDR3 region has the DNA TGCGCCAGCAGCTTTCTTAGCGTACACACAGATACGCAGTATTTT.

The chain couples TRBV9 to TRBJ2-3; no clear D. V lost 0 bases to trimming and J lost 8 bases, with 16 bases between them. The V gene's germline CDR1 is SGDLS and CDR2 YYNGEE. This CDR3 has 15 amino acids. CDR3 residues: CASSVGTVALGTQYF. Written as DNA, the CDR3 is TGTGCCAGCAGCGTAGGTACAGTTGCTTTGGGTACGCAGTATTTT. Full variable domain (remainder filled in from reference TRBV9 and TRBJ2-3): DSGVTQTPKHLITATGQRVTLRCSPRSGDLSVYWYQQSLDQGLQFLIQYYNGEERAKGNILERFSAQQFPDLHSELNLSSLELGDSALYFCASSVGTVALGTQYFGPGTRLTVL.

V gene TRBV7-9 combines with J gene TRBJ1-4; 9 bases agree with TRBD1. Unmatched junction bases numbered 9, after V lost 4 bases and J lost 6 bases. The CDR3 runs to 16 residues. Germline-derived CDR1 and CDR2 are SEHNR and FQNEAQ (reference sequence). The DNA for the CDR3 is TGTGCCAGCAGCTCGCCGGGACAGGGAATGGATGAAAAACTGTTTTTT. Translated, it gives CASSSPGQGMDEKLFF.

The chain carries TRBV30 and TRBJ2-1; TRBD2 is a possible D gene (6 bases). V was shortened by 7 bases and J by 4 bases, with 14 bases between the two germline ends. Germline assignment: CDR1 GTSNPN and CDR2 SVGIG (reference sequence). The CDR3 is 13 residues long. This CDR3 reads CASEEREYNEQFF. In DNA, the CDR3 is TGTGCCTCTGAGGAACGGGAGTACAATGAGCAGTTCTTC.

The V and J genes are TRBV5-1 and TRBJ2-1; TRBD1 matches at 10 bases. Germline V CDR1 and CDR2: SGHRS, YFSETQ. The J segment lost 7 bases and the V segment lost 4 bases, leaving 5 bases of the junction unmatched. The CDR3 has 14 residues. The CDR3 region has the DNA TGCGCCAGCAGCACCGGACAGGGGGTTAATGAGCAGTTCTTC. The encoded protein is CASSTGQGVNEQFF. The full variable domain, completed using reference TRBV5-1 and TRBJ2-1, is KAGVTQTPRYLIKTRGQQVTLSCSPISGHRSVSWYQQTPGQGLQFLFEYFSETQRNKGNFPGRFSGRQFSNSRSEMNVSTLELGDSALYLCASSTGQGVNEQFFGPGTRLTVL.

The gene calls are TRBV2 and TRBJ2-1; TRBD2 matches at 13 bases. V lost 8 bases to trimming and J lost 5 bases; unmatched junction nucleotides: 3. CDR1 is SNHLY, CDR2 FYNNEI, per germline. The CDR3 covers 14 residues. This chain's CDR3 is CASPGLAGDNEQFF. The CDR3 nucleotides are TGTGCCAGCCCCGGACTAGCGGGAGACAATGAGCAGTTCTTC.

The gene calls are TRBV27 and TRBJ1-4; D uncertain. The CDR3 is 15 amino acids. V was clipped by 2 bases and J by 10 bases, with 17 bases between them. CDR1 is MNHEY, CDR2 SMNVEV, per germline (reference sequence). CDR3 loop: CASSLSRGGLGKLFF. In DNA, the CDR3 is TGTGCCAGCAGTTTAAGTCGGGGAGGGTTGGGAAAACTGTTTTTT.

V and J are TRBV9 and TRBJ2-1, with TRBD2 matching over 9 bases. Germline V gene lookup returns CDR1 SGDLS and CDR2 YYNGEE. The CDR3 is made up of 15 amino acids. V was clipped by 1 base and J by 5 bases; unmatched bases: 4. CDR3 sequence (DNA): TGTGCCAGCAGCGTAAATCTAGCGGGGAACAATGAGCAGTTCTTC. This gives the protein CASSVNLAGNNEQFF.

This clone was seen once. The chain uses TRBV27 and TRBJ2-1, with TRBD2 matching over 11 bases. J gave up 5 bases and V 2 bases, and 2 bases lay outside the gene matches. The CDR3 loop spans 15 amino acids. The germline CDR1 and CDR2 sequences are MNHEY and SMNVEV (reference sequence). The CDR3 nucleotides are TGTGCCAGCAGTTTACTAGCGGGGGGCCACAATGAGCAGTTCTTC. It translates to CASSLLAGGHNEQFF.

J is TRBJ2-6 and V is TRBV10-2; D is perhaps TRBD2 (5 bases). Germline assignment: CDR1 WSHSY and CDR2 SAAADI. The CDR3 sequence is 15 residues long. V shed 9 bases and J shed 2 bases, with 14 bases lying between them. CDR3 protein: CASLAGDAGANVLTF. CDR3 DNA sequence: TGCGCCAGTCTAGCCGGAGACGCTGGGGCCAACGTCCTGACTTTC.

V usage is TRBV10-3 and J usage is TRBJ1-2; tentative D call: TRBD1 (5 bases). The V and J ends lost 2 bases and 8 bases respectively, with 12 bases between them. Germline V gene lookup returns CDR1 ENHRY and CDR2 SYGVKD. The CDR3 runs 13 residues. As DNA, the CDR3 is TGTGCCATCAGTGAGAGGTCAGGGCGCGGCTACACCTTC. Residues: CAISERSGRGYTF.

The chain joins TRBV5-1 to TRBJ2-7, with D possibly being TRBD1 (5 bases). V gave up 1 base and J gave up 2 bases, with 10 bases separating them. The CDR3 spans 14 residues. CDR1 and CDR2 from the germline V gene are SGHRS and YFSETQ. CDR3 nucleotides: TGCGCCAGCAGCTTGTTGGCAGGGACCTACGAGCAGTACTTC. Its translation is CASSLLAGTYEQYF.

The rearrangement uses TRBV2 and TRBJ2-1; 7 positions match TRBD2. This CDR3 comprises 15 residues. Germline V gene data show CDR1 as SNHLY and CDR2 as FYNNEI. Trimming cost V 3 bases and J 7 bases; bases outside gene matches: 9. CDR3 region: CASSESVAGPNEQFF. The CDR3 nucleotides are TGTGCCAGCAGTGAGTCGGTAGCGGGCCCGAATGAGCAGTTCTTC.

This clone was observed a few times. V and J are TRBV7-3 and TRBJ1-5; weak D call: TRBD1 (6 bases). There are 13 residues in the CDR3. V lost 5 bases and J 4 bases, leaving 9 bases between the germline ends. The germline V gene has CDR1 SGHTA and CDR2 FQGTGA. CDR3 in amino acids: CASSLDSNQPQHF. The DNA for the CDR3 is TGTGCCAGCAGCCTGGACAGTAATCAGCCCCAGCATTTT.

CDR3 region: CASATGAAKNIQYF. CDR3 nucleotides: TGTGCCAGCGCCACAGGGGCAGCCAAAAACATTCAGTACTTC. The genes are TRBV2 and TRBJ2-4, with 7 bases aligning to TRBD1. J gave up 0 bases and V 8 bases, and 4 bases lay outside the gene matches. CDR3 length: 14 amino acids. Germline lookup yields CDR1 SNHLY and CDR2 FYNNEI.

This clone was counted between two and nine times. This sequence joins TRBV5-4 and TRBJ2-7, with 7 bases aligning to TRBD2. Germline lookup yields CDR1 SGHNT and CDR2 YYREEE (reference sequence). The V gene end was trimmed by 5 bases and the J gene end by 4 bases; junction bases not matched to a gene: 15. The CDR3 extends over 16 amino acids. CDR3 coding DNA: TGTGCCAGCAGTCCTAGCGGCCGCGGAACCCAATACGAGCAGTACTTC. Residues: CASSPSGRGTQYEQYF.

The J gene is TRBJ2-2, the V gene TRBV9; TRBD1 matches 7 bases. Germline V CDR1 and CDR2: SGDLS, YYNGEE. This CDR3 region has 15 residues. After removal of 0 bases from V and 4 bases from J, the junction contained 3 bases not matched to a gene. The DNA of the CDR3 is TGTGCCAGCAGCGTAGACAGGGGCGGCACCGGGGAGCTGTTTTTT. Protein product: CASSVDRGGTGELFF.

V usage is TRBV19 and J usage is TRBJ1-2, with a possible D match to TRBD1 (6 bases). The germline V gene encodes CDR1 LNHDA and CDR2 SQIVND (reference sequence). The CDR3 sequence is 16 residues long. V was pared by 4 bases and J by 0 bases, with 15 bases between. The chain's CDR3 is CASSTDPWGPNYGYTF. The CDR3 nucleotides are TGTGCCAGTAGTACTGACCCCTGGGGGCCTAACTATGGCTACACCTTC.

As DNA, the CDR3 is TGTGCCAGCAGTGAAGTGGGGGGGTCCCAGTACTTC. Residues: CASSEVGGSQYF. The chain recombines TRBV6-1 with TRBJ2-5; 7 positions agree with TRBD2. There are 12 residues in the CDR3. Trimming at V came to 1 base and at J to 9 bases, leaving 2 bases not matched to a gene. Per the germline V gene, CDR1 is MNHNS and CDR2 is SASEGT.

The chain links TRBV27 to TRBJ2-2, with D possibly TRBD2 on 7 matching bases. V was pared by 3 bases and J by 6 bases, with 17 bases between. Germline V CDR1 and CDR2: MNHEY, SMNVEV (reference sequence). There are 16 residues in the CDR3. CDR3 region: CASSFWARGASGELFF. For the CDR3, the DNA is TGTGCCAGCAGTTTCTGGGCCCGGGGGGCCTCCGGGGAGCTGTTTTTT.